The rows below give T cell receptor beta chains drawn from one sample of a study of T-cell reconstitution after alpha-beta-depleted transplantation in children. TCRdb re-analysed the PCR reads in MiXCR, keeping a single row per CDR3 protein. The data contain hundreds of thousands of distinct CDR3 sequences, approximately 30% of them singletons. The source material was PBMCs from the stem cell graft donor, sampled from the stem cell graft. Receptor source: a human donor who donated a stem cell graft to a child with aplastic anemia. CDR3s include the opening cysteine and the closing phenylalanine or tryptophan. D genes are given only for firm matches. The size of a clone is reported for some rows only, either as once, few or many, or as a class for expanded clones.

j_call,v_call,clone_size,d_call,cdr3_nt,cdr3_aa
TRBJ2-7,TRBV7-8,NA,TRBD1,TGTGCCAGCAGCGTCGGGACAGGGGGCTCCTACGAGCAGTACTTC,CASSVGTGGSYEQYF
TRBJ2-3,TRBV20-1,few,TRBD1,TGCAGTGCTAGAGATCGGGACAGGAGCGTGGATACGCAGTATTTT,CSARDRDRSVDTQYF
TRBJ2-3,TRBV29-1,few,TRBD2,TGCAGCGTTGTTCTAGCGGGAGCTGGGAATACGCAGTATTTT,CSVVLAGAGNTQYF
TRBJ2-5,TRBV29-1,NA,NA,TGCAGCGTTAGAGGGACTCGGGGGGAGACCCAGTACTTC,CSVRGTRGETQYF
TRBJ2-3,TRBV29-1,NA,NA,TGCAGCGTTGTATGGGAATCCACAGATACGCAGTATTTT,CSVVWESTDTQYF
TRBJ2-1,TRBV5-4,NA,NA,TGTGCCAGCAGCTTGGACCTCAATGAGCAGTTCTTC,CASSLDLNEQFF
TRBJ1-5,TRBV12-3/TRBV12-4,few,NA,TGTGCCAGCAGTTCTCGGACGTATAATCAGCCCCAGCATTTT,CASSSRTYNQPQHF
TRBJ1-3,TRBV28,NA,NA,TGTGCCAGCACCATCCCCTCTGGAAACACCATATATTTT,CASTIPSGNTIYF
TRBJ1-1,TRBV7-9,NA,TRBD1,TGTGCCAGCAGCTCCAACCCGGACAGGCGAACGAACACTGAAGCTTTCTTT,CASSSNPDRRTNTEAFF
TRBJ2-1,TRBV20-1,few,NA,TGCAGTGCCGGGGGCGCGGGGAATGAGCAGTTCTTC,CSAGGAGNEQFF
TRBJ2-2,TRBV9,few,NA,TGTGCCAGCAGCGTAGGAGCGCCTACCGGGGAGCTGTTTTTT,CASSVGAPTGELFF
TRBJ2-6,TRBV30,NA,NA,TGTGCCTGGTCTCTACTACAGGGTGCGGCCAACGTCCTGACTTTC,CAWSLLQGAANVLTF
TRBJ1-3,TRBV12-3/TRBV12-4,NA,NA,TGTGCCAGCAGTGGACCCCCCTTATATTTT,CASSGPPLYF
TRBJ2-6,TRBV6-2/TRBV6-3,few,TRBD1,TGTGCCAGCAGTCGCGCGGGACAGGGGGTTGCTGGGGCCAACGTCCTGACTTTC,CASSRAGQGVAGANVLTF
TRBJ2-1,TRBV19,once,NA,TGTGCCAGTAGTATAGGTCAAAGCTCCTACAATGAGCAGTTCTTC,CASSIGQSSYNEQFF
TRBJ2-1,TRBV18,NA,TRBD2,TGTGCCAGCTGCCCGGCGGGAGGACGTTACAATGAGCAGTTCTTC,CASCPAGGRYNEQFF
TRBJ2-3,TRBV7-2,NA,TRBD1,TGTGCCAGCAGCTACCAGACAGGGGACTTCACAGATACGCAGTATTTT,CASSYQTGDFTDTQYF
TRBJ2-3,TRBV20-1,NA,TRBD1,TGCAGTGCTCAATCGGGACAGGGGGCGCAGTATTTT,CSAQSGQGAQYF
TRBJ2-5,TRBV29-1,NA,NA,TGCAGCGTTCGGACGTCCCAAGAGACCCAGTACTTC,CSVRTSQETQYF
TRBJ1-2,TRBV5-1,NA,NA,TGCGCCAGCAGCTTTGGGACCACAGACTATGGCTACACCTTC,CASSFGTTDYGYTF
TRBJ2-1,TRBV5-1,few,NA,TGCGCCAGCAGCTTGGCGCGGTACTCCTACAATGAGCAGTTCTTC,CASSLARYSYNEQFF
TRBJ2-7,TRBV27,NA,TRBD1,TGTGCCAGCAGTTTTAGGCAGGGGGCGGAACAGTACTTC,CASSFRQGAEQYF
TRBJ2-3,TRBV20-1,NA,NA,TGCAGTGCTAGAGCTCAAAGCACAGATACGCAGTATTTT,CSARAQSTDTQYF
TRBJ2-7,TRBV5-1,few,TRBD1,TGCGCCAGCAGCACCAGCGGGACAGGGAACGACGAGCAGTACTTC,CASSTSGTGNDEQYF
TRBJ2-4,TRBV3-1,NA,TRBD1,TGTGCCAGCAGCCAAGATGACAGGGCTACCGCCAAAAACATTCAGTACTTC,CASSQDDRATAKNIQYF
TRBJ2-7,TRBV12-3/TRBV12-4,few,NA,TGTGCTAGCAGCAAGACGGGTACCTCCTACGAGCAGTACTTC,CASSKTGTSYEQYF
TRBJ2-3,TRBV20-1,NA,TRBD2,TGCAGTGCTGCGCAAGGCGGGAGCGTTGGGACAGATACGCAGTATTTT,CSAAQGGSVGTDTQYF
TRBJ2-7,TRBV27,NA,NA,TGTGCCAGCAGATCAGGATACGGACAGTTTTACGAGCAGTACTTC,CASRSGYGQFYEQYF
TRBJ1-5,TRBV20-1,NA,NA,TGCAGTGCCAGAAGAGGACGTTGGGGCAATCAGCCCCAGCATTTT,CSARRGRWGNQPQHF